In its sample, the clone carrying this T cell receptor (beta chain) was seen a few times. Its target is unknown. J gave up 4 bases and V 7 bases, and 2 bases lay outside the gene matches. This CDR3 comprises 13 residues. The germline gives CDR1 SGHTA, CDR2 FQGNSA. These data belong to a study of beta chain features in type 1 diabetes. In the study overall: Cells sorted and examined across all samples totaled more than 90,000,000. Study results and limitations: Whether TCRB rearrangement is influenced by HLA type went unresolved here. Patients showed naive, central memory and Treg TCRB repertoires that appeared more similar than those of healthy donors. Shorter TCRB CDR3s, moderately but significantly so, marked every one of the four CD4+ subsets in Type 1 diabetes patients.

cDNA synthesis used the whole RNA isolate, giving expressed TCRB sequences. TCRdb's table, derived via immunoSEQ multiplex PCR, lists solely in-frame clones and lacks some. The sample lists a few hundred thousand clones; roughly 13% were seen once. A CD45RO/CCR7/CD25/CD127/CD95/CD27 panel sorted naive, central memory, regulatory and stem cell-like memory CD4+ cells. The chain links TRBV7-2 to TRBJ2-5, with 11 positions matching TRBD2. The origin of this receptor is a woman younger than 35 with type 1 diabetes. Sequencing used naive CD4+ T cells from blood. Written as DNA, the CDR3 is TGTGCCAGCAAACTAGCGGGAGTAGAGACCCAGTACTTC. Translating gives CASKLAGVETQYF.